These T cell receptor beta chains were read from a single sample in a study of response to subunit inactivated influenza vaccine. Via MiXCR, TCRdb re-called the RT-PCR reads, giving one row per CDR3 protein. The sample has roughly 790,000 distinct CDR3 sequences; around 20% are singletons. The material was PBMCs from blood, obtained 5 days after vaccination. The source is a man aged 50 to 60 who received an inactivated influenza vaccine. Both conserved end residues are part of each CDR3. D genes are given only for firm matches. Some rows mark clone size as missing; the rest say once, few, many or name a class of expanded clone.

>-|16|-|TRBV6-1|TRBJ1-1
CASIHPGTKGNTEAFF
TGTGCCAGCATTCATCCCGGGACCAAGGGGAACACTGAAGCTTTCTTT
>-|12|-|TRBV29-1|TRBJ2-7
CSVEQGSYEQYF
TGCAGCGTTGAGCAGGGGTCCTACGAGCAGTACTTC
>-|18|-|TRBV12-5|TRBJ2-1
CASGLVPGGLSSYNEQFF
TGTGCTAGTGGTTTGGTACCTGGCGGGTTGAGCTCCTACAATGAGCAGTTCTTC
>-|18|-|TRBV20-1|TRBJ1-6
CSARVPGRLSSYNSPLHF
TGCAGTGCTAGAGTCCCCGGCAGGTTAAGCTCCTATAATTCACCCCTCCACTTT
>few|15|TRBD1|TRBV20-1|TRBJ2-3
CSAPEWDRGRDTQYF
TGCAGTGCCCCAGAGTGGGACAGGGGGAGGGATACGCAGTATTTT
>-|15|-|TRBV7-8|TRBJ2-5
CASSLGVAGSETQYF
TGTGCCAGCAGCTTGGGCGTGGCAGGGTCGGAAACCCAGTACTTC
>-|14|TRBD1|TRBV6-1|TRBJ2-1
CASSVVATGNEQFF
TGTGCCAGCAGTGTAGTGGCGACAGGGAATGAGCAGTTCTTC
>few|13|TRBD1|TRBV20-1|TRBJ2-3
CSAGTGNTDTQYF
TGCAGTGCTGGGACAGGAAACACAGATACGCAGTATTTT
>-|15|TRBD1|TRBV7-2|TRBJ1-6
CASSLPRQGWSPLHF
TGTGCCAGCAGCTTACCTCGACAGGGATGGTCACCCCTCCACTTT
>-|12|-|TRBV5-1|TRBJ2-7
CASSPDHYEQYF
TGCGCCAGCAGCCCTGACCACTACGAGCAGTACTTC
>-|16|TRBD1|TRBV9|TRBJ1-4
CASSVDRDSLKEKLFF
TGTGCCAGCAGCGTCGATCGGGACAGCCTTAAGGAAAAACTGTTTTTT
>-|14|TRBD1|TRBV5-5|TRBJ2-7
CASSERTGSYEQYF
TGTGCCAGCAGCGAGCGGACAGGCTCCTACGAGCAGTACTTC
>-|14|TRBD2|TRBV20-1|TRBJ2-3
CSAPGLGGADTQYF
TGCAGTGCTCCGGGACTTGGGGGGGCAGATACGCAGTATTTT
>many|14|TRBD2|TRBV5-6|TRBJ2-7
CASSLKGLGYEQYF
TGTGCCAGCAGCTTGAAGGGACTAGGCTACGAGCAGTACTTC
>-|15|TRBD1|TRBV5-1|TRBJ2-1
CASSPGTGFIDEQFF
TGCGCCAGCAGCCCTGGGACAGGGTTTATCGATGAGCAGTTCTTC
>-|17|TRBD1|TRBV29-1|TRBJ2-6
CSVGGQGINSGANVLTF
TGCAGCGTTGGAGGACAGGGGATTAACTCTGGGGCCAACGTCCTGACTTTC
>few|15|TRBD2|TRBV4-2|TRBJ2-7
CASSQNSGRAGEQYF
TGTGCCAGCAGCCAAAATAGCGGGAGGGCCGGCGAGCAGTACTTC
>many|14|-|TRBV20-1|TRBJ2-7
CSARVPRGSYEQYF
TGCAGTGCTAGAGTCCCCAGGGGCTCCTACGAGCAGTACTTC
>few|14|-|TRBV5-5|TRBJ1-5
CASSLAGAIQPQHF
TGTGCCAGCAGCTTGGCAGGGGCTATTCAGCCCCAGCATTTT
>-|15|TRBD2|TRBV25-1|TRBJ2-4
CASSRTSGSTNIQYF
TGTGCCAGCAGCAGGACTAGCGGGAGTACAAACATTCAGTACTTC
>-|12|-|TRBV20-1|TRBJ1-3
CSASPSGNTIYF
TGCAGTGCTAGTCCTAGTGGAAACACCATATATTTT
>-|15|TRBD1|TRBV4-2|TRBJ2-5
CASSQEGQGASTQYF
TGTGCCAGCAGCCAAGAGGGACAGGGGGCCAGCACCCAGTACTTC
>few|15|TRBD1|TRBV6-5|TRBJ1-3
CASSNRQGGGNTIYF
TGTGCCAGCAGTAATCGACAGGGAGGCGGAAACACCATATATTTT
>few|16|TRBD2|TRBV3-1|TRBJ2-7
CASSQDQDSGGYEQYF
TGTGCCAGCAGCCAAGATCAAGACAGCGGGGGATACGAGCAGTACTTC
>few|15|TRBD1|TRBV27|TRBJ2-5
CASSSWTGVGETQYF
TGTGCCAGCAGTTCATGGACAGGGGTTGGTGAGACCCAGTACTTC
>-|15|-|TRBV24-1|TRBJ2-2
CATSDLGVRSGELFF
TGTGCCACCAGTGACCTGGGGGTTAGATCCGGGGAGCTGTTTTTT
>few|15|TRBD2|TRBV18|TRBJ2-3
CASSPPTSLTDTQYF
TGTGCCAGCTCACCACCGACTAGCTTGACAGATACGCAGTATTTT
>-|15|-|TRBV7-2|TRBJ2-5
CASSLERARTETQYF
TGTGCCAGCAGCTTAGAAAGAGCCCGTACGGAGACCCAGTACTTC
>-|16|-|TRBV25-1|TRBJ2-1
CASSPRGAAHYNEQFF
TGTGCCAGCAGTCCGAGGGGAGCGGCTCACTACAATGAGCAGTTCTTC
>few|20|TRBD1|TRBV24-1|TRBJ2-3
CATSDPGQGEDRKHTDTQYF
TGTGCCACCAGTGACCCCGGACAGGGGGAGGACCGAAAGCACACAGATACGCAGTATTTT
>-|15|-|TRBV7-6|TRBJ2-3
CASSAGWGSTDTQYF
TGTGCCAGCAGCGCAGGTTGGGGTAGCACAGATACGCAGTATTTT
>few|13|TRBD1|TRBV5-5|TRBJ2-5
CASSLQGEETQYF
TGTGCCAGCAGCTTGCAGGGGGAGGAGACCCAGTACTTC
>-|15|-|TRBV7-2|TRBJ2-2
CASLPRQGGTGELFF
TGTGCCAGCCTTCCCAGACAGGGAGGCACCGGGGAGCTGTTTTTT
>few|15|TRBD2|TRBV11-2|TRBJ2-1
CASSVGDYSYNEQFF
TGTGCCAGCAGCGTCGGGGACTATAGTTACAATGAGCAGTTCTTC
>-|14|-|TRBV7-2|TRBJ2-3
CASSLARVVDTQYF
TGTGCCAGCAGCTTAGCTAGGGTTGTAGATACGCAGTATTTT
>-|16|TRBD1|TRBV12-3/TRBV12-4|TRBJ2-1
CASSSSDRVLYNEQFF
TGTGCCAGCAGTTCCTCGGACAGGGTGCTTTACAATGAGCAGTTCTTC
>few|12|-|TRBV5-1|TRBJ2-7
CASSLNLREQYF
TGCGCCAGCAGCTTGAACTTGCGCGAGCAGTACTTC
>many|13|-|TRBV11-2|TRBJ1-3
CASSSGAGNTIYF
TGTGCCAGCAGCTCAGGTGCGGGAAACACCATATATTTT
>many|14|TRBD1|TRBV20-1|TRBJ2-7
CSANNHRGSYEQYF
TGCAGTGCCAACAATCACAGGGGGTCCTACGAGCAGTACTTC
>-|14|-|TRBV30|TRBJ2-5
CASGLGAHQETQYF
TGTGCCTCCGGGTTGGGGGCCCACCAAGAGACCCAGTACTTC
>-|14|TRBD1|TRBV5-1|TRBJ2-7
CASSLEGQGHEQYF
TGCGCCAGCAGCCTGGAGGGACAGGGACACGAGCAGTACTTC
>few|15|-|TRBV4-1|TRBJ2-1
CASSQDRQGANEQFF
TGCGCCAGCAGCCAAGATCGGCAGGGTGCCAATGAGCAGTTCTTC
>few|13|-|TRBV5-6|TRBJ2-7
CASSRSRAYEQYF
TGTGCCAGCAGCCGCTCGCGGGCCTACGAGCAGTACTTC
>-|16|TRBD1|TRBV7-8|TRBJ1-5
CASSLVGTGPNQPQHF
TGTGCCAGCAGCTTAGTGGGGACAGGGCCCAATCAGCCCCAGCATTTT
>few|16|-|TRBV6-4|TRBJ2-1
CASSDRDGVSYNEQFF
TGTGCCAGCAGTGACCGGGACGGGGTCTCCTACAATGAGCAGTTCTTC
>-|14|-|TRBV20-1|TRBJ1-4
CSARDTRGWEKLFF
TGCAGTGCTAGAGATACGCGGGGGTGGGAAAAACTGTTTTTT
>-|17|-|TRBV6-5|TRBJ2-6
CASSYVGRRSGANVLTF
TGTGCCAGCAGTTATGTAGGACGCCGCTCTGGGGCCAACGTCCTGACTTTC
>-|16|TRBD2|TRBV6-1|TRBJ2-7
CASSPLTSGGAWEQYF
TGTGCCAGCAGTCCCCTGACTAGCGGGGGGGCGTGGGAGCAGTACTTC
>few|16|-|TRBV12-3/TRBV12-4|TRBJ2-1
CASSLNRGEIDNEQFF
TGTGCCAGCAGTTTAAATCGTGGTGAAATAGACAATGAGCAGTTCTTC
>-|15|TRBD2|TRBV7-2|TRBJ2-5
CASSIQLAYQETQYF
TGTGCCAGCAGCATCCAACTAGCGTATCAAGAGACCCAGTACTTC
>-|14|-|TRBV4-1|TRBJ2-7
CASSRQGSPYEQYF
TGCGCCAGCAGCCGCCAGGGTTCCCCCTACGAGCAGTACTTC
>-|17|TRBD2|TRBV4-1|TRBJ2-1
CASSLGLAGAIYNEQFF
TGCGCCAGCAGCCTGGGACTAGCGGGGGCGATTTACAATGAGCAGTTCTTC
>-|14|TRBD2|TRBV30|TRBJ2-3
CAWSVAGETDTQYF
TGTGCCTGGAGTGTAGCGGGAGAGACAGATACGCAGTATTTT
>once|15|-|TRBV7-2|TRBJ2-1
CASSSFAQVYNEQFF
TGTGCCAGCAGCTCCTTTGCCCAGGTTTACAATGAGCAGTTCTTC
>few|12|-|TRBV10-3|TRBJ1-2
CAISEFTYGYTF
TGTGCCATCAGTGAGTTCACATATGGCTACACCTTC
>few|15|TRBD1|TRBV25-1|TRBJ2-5
CASSQSTGGGETQYF
TGTGCCAGCAGTCAATCAACAGGGGGCGGGGAGACCCAGTACTTC
>-|13|TRBD1|TRBV19|TRBJ2-5
CAHDRVPQETQYF
TGTGCCCATGACAGGGTTCCCCAAGAGACCCAGTACTTC
>-|14|TRBD1|TRBV6-5|TRBJ2-3
CASSYSGGLDTQYF
TGTGCCAGCAGTTACTCAGGGGGCCTAGATACGCAGTATTTT